This T cell receptor beta chain was sequenced in a study of T cell responses to AZD1222 COVID-19 vaccine. Looking at the study overall: Researchers grouped second doses given at about 4 or about 12 weeks into one pool. Broader study findings: The donor cohort was predominantly white British with a female majority, and clonal diversity may have been underestimated. Unmutated variant regions are reportedly the target of nearly half of TCRs that are spike-specific. Spike-specific TCR breadth and depth rose after two AZD1222 doses.

CDR1 is SGHRS, CDR2 YFSETQ, per germline. CDR3 length equals 13 residues. Trimming removed 0 bases from V and 7 bases from J, with 10 bases in between. Assay used: immunoSEQ multiplex PCR; TCRdb lists only in-frame clones, some missing. The sample contains under 150,000 clones, 70% to 90% of which appear only once. Worth noting for this clone: What it recognizes is unknown.

The specimen comprised peripheral blood, sampled on day 0 of AZD1222 vaccination. The chain uses TRBV5-1 and TRBJ1-2; no firm D call. This TCR came from an adult in good health. Written as DNA, the CDR3 is TGCGCCAGCAGCTTGGATGGGTTTACTGGCTACACCTTC. Translation gives CASSLDGFTGYTF. Based on the CDR3 plus reference TRBV5-1 and TRBJ1-2, the full variable domain is KAGVTQTPRYLIKTRGQQVTLSCSPISGHRSVSWYQQTPGQGLQFLFEYFSETQRNKGNFPGRFSGRQFSNSRSEMNVSTLELGDSALYLCASSLDGFTGYTFGSGTRLTVV.